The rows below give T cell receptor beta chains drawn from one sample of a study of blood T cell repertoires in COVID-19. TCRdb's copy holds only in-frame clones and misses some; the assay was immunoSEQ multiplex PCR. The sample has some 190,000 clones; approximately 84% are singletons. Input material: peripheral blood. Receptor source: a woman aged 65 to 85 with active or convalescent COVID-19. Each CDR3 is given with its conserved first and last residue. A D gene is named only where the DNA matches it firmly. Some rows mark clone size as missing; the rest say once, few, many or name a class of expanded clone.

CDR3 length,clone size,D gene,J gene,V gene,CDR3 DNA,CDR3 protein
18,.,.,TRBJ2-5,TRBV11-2,TGTGCCAGCAGCTCCGCCCCTAGAGGGAAAGGGTTTGGAGAGACCCAGTACTTC,CASSSAPRGKGFGETQYF
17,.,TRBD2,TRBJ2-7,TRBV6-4,TGTGCCAGCAGTGACCGTGGACTAGCGGGAGGCCTCTACGAGCAGTACTTC,CASSDRGLAGGLYEQYF
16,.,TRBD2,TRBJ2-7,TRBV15,TGTGCCACCAGCAGAGTGCGGGAGGGCCCCTCTAACGAGCAGTACTTC,CATSRVREGPSNEQYF
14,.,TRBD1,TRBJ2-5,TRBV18,TGTGCCAGCTCAGGACAGGGGGTAGAAGAGACCCAGTACTTC,CASSGQGVEETQYF
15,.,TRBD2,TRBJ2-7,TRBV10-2,TGCGCCAGCAGGGATTGGACTAGCGGGAGATACGAGCAGTACTTC,CASRDWTSGRYEQYF
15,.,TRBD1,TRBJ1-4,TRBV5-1,TGCGCCAGCAGCTTGATCGACAGGGCAGAGGAAAAACTGTTTTTT,CASSLIDRAEEKLFF
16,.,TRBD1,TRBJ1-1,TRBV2,TGTGCCAGCAGTGATGGATACAGGGGACTGAACACTGAAGCTTTCTTT,CASSDGYRGLNTEAFF
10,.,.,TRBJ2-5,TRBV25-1,TGTGCCAGCAGCGAAGAGACCCAGTACTTC,CASSEETQYF
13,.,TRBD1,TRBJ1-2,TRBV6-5,TGTGCCAGCAGTAGAGACAGGGACTATGGCTACACCTTC,CASSRDRDYGYTF
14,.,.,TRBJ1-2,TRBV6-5,TGTGCCAGCACCAAGGATGGCAGGGGCAATGGCTACACCTTC,CASTKDGRGNGYTF
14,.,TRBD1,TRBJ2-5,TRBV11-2,TGTGCCAGCAGCTTTGGGACAGGGGGTGAGACCCAGTACTTC,CASSFGTGGETQYF
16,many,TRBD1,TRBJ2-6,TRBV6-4,TGTGCCAGCAGTGGGACAGGGGGAGCTGGGGCCAACGTCCTGACTTTC,CASSGTGGAGANVLTF
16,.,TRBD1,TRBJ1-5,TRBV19,TGTGCCAGTAGTGACTACACGGGACAGGGGGGACAGCCCCAGCATTTT,CASSDYTGQGGQPQHF
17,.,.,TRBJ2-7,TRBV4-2,TGTGCCAGCAGCCAAGATCTAGGGGGAGGGCCCTCCTACGAGCAGTACTTC,CASSQDLGGGPSYEQYF
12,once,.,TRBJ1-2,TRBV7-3,TGTGCCAGCAGCTTAACGAGGGAAGGCGTTACCTTC,CASSLTREGVTF
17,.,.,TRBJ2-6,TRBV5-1,TGCGCCAGCAGCTGGACCACAGGGCACCCTGGGGCCAACGTCCTGACTTTC,CASSWTTGHPGANVLTF
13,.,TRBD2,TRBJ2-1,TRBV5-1,TGCGCCAGCAGCCCGCCGACTAGCGGGAGACCGTTCTTC,CASSPPTSGRPFF
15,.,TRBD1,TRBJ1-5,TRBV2,TGTGCCAGCAGACTCGACAGGGTGGGCAATCAGCCCCAGCATTTT,CASRLDRVGNQPQHF
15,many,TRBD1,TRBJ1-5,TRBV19,TGTGCCAGTAGTACTAGGGGGCCCCGGGACCAGCCCCAGCATTTT,CASSTRGPRDQPQHF
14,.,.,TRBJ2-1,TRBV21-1,TGTGCCAGCAGGAGGACAGTGCCTCACAATGAGCAGTTCTTC,CASRRTVPHNEQFF
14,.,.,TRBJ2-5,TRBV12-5,TGTGCTAGTGGTCCCCCCGGACAGCAAGAGACCCAGTACTTC,CASGPPGQQETQYF
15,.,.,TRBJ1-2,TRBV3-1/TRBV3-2,TGTGCCAGCAGCCAAGGGGGGCTGGGTGGGAATGGCTACACCTTC,CASSQGGLGGNGYTF
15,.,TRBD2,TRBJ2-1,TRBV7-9,TGTGCCAGCAGCTTAGAAGCGGGACCATACAATGAGCAGTTCTTC,CASSLEAGPYNEQFF
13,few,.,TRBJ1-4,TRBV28,TGTGCCAGTCTACAGGGTATGAATGAAAAACTGTTTTTT,CASLQGMNEKLFF
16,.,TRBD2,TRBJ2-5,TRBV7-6,TGTGCCAGCAGCCCATATACTAGCGGGAGTCGAGAGACCCAGTACTTC,CASSPYTSGSRETQYF
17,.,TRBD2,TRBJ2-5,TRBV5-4,TGTGCCAGCAGCCGTGGGGGGAGGGATCTAGTAGGAGAGACCCAGTACTTC,CASSRGGRDLVGETQYF
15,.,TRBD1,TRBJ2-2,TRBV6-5,TGTGCCAGCAAACCGGGACAGGAGATGGCCGGGGAGCTGTTTTTT,CASKPGQEMAGELFF
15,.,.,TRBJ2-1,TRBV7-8,TGTGCCAGCAGCTTAGACAGGGCCTCCTACAATGAGCAGTTCTTC,CASSLDRASYNEQFF
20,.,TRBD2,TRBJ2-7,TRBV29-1,TGCAGCGTCCGAAGTACCGTCGGGGGACCGGGACTAGCGGGACTCTACGAGCAGTACTTC,CSVRSTVGGPGLAGLYEQYF
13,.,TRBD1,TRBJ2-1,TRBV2,TGTGCCAGAGCGGGACAGGGTTCCAATGAGCAGTTCTTC,CARAGQGSNEQFF
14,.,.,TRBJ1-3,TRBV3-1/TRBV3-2,TGTGCCAGCAGCCAAGGGAGCTCTGGAAACACCATATATTTT,CASSQGSSGNTIYF
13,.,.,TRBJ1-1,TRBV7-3,TGTGCCAGCAGCTTAATGGTGAGGACTGAAGCTTTCTTT,CASSLMVRTEAFF
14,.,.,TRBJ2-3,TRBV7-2,TGTGCCAGTTCCATTGAAGCATACACAGATACGCAGTATTTT,CASSIEAYTDTQYF
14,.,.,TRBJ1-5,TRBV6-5,TGTGCCAGCAGTTACCAGGGAAGCAATCAGCCCCAGCATTTT,CASSYQGSNQPQHF
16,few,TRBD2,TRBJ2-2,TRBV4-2,TGTGCCAGCAGCCAGGGACTAGCGGGTTATTCCGGGGAGCTGTTTTTT,CASSQGLAGYSGELFF
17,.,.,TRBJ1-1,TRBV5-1,TGCGCCAGCAGGGATCGGGGAGGTAGGGGCATGAACACTGAAGCTTTCTTT,CASRDRGGRGMNTEAFF
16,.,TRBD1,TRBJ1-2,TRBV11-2,TGTGCCAGCAGCCCGATACAGGGGGCGAGGCGGGATGGCTACACCTTC,CASSPIQGARRDGYTF
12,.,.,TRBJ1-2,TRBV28,TGTGCCAGCAGTTTACTAGGGGATGGCTACACCTTC,CASSLLGDGYTF
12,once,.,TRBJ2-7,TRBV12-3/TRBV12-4,TGTGCCAGCAGCCGGACACTACAAATTATGGACTTC,CASSRTLQIMDF
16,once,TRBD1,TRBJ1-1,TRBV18,TGTGCCAGCTCACCACTGTCGACAGGGATAAACACTGAAGCTTTCTTT,CASSPLSTGINTEAFF
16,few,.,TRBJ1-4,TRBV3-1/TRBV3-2,TGTGCCAGCAGCCAATTCCAAGGACAGCTAAATGAAAAACTGTTTTTT,CASSQFQGQLNEKLFF
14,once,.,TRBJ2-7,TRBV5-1,TGCGCCAGCAGCTTGGGGGACTGGCGCTACGAGCAGTACTTC,CASSLGDWRYEQYF
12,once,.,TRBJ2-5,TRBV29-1,TGCAGCTCTGGGGTGGGAGGAGAGACCCAGTACTTC,CSSGVGGETQYF
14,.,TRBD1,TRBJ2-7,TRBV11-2,TGTGCCAGCAGCCTGACCCCCACAGGGGGCGAGCAGTACTTC,CASSLTPTGGEQYF
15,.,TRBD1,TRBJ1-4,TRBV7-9,TGTGCCAGCAGCTTAGCCGGGACAGGGGGTGAAAAACTGTTTTTT,CASSLAGTGGEKLFF